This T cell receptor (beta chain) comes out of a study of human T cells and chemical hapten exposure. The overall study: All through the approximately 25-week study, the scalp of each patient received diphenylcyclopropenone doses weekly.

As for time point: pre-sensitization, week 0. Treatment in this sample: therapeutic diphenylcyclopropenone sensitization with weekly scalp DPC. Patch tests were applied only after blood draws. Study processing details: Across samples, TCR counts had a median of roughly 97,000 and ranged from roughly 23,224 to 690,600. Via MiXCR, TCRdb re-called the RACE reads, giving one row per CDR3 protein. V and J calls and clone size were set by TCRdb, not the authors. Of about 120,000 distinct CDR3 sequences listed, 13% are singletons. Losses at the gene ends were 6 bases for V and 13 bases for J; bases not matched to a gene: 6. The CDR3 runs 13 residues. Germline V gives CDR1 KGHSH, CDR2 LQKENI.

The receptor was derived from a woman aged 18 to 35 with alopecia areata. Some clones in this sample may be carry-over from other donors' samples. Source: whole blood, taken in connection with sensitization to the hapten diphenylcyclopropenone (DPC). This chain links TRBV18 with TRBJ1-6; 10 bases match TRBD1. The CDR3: CASSPGQGIPLHF. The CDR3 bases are TGTGCCAGCTCTCCGGGACAGGGGATCCCCCTCCACTTT.